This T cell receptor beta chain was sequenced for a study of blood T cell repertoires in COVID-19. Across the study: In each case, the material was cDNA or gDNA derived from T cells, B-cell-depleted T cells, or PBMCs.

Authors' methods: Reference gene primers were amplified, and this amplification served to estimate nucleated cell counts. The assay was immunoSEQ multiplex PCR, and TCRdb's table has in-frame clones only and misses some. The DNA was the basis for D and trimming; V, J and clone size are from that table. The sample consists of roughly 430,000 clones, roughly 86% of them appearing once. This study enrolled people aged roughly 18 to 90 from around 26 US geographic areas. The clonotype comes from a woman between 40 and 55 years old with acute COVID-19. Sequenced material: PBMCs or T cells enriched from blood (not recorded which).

CDR3 coding DNA: TGTGCCAGCAGCGTCCAAGGGCGGGGGTACCAAGAGACCCAGTACTTC. Protein sequence: CASSVQGRGYQETQYF. V gene TRBV9 combines with J gene TRBJ2-5; 7 positions match TRBD2. Trimming took 2 bases from V and 0 from J; bases not matched to a gene: 7. The CDR3 has 16 residues. Germline values: CDR1 SGDLS, CDR2 YYNGEE.